What follows describes a single T cell receptor (beta chain). Germline V gene data show CDR1 as SGHAT and CDR2 as FQDESV (reference sequence). Trimming shortened V by 1 base and J by 6 bases, and 4 bases separated the two germline ends. The CDR3 loop spans 12 amino acids. These data are taken from a study of shared clonotypes between healthy human individuals. Sequencing used immunoSEQ multiplex PCR; TCRdb keeps in-frame clones, though not all of them. The sample carries around 940,000 clones, 76% recorded once. The source is a young man in good health. The chain joins TRBV11-1 to TRBJ2-1, with D unclear. Sequencing input: memory CD4+ T cells sorted from blood. Subset of the sample: CD45RA-negative fraction. The CDR3 DNA reads as TGTGCCAGCAGCTTAGGGGTCAATGAGCAGTTCTTC. Amino acids: CASSLGVNEQFF.